Below, one T cell receptor (beta chain) is given with its context. Its antigen remains unidentified. The record originates from a study of radiotherapy plus CTLA-4 blockade in lung cancer. The study's findings and limits: The best prediction of response reportedly came from early blood T cell clone dynamics, with interferon-beta.

The CDR3 has 16 amino acids. The germline gives CDR1 SNHLY, CDR2 FYNNEI. Trimming left V 6 bases short and J 3 bases short, with 20 bases between. Sequenced by immunoSEQ multiplex PCR; TCRdb stores in-frame clones only, minus some. The table has about 60,000 clones, approximately 70% seen once. This material consisted of peripheral blood, taken from a patient treated with radiotherapy plus ipilimumab. This chain joins TRBV2 and TRBJ1-2; no clear D. This TCR derives from a human donor with non-small cell lung cancer whose response to radiotherapy plus ipilimumab could not be evaluated. This CDR3 is CASSGIGGFRYYGYTF. Written as DNA, the CDR3 is TGTGCCAGCAGCGGGATTGGAGGGTTTCGATACTATGGCTACACCTTC.